Listed below are T cell receptor beta chains from one sample, sequenced in a study of shared clonotypes between healthy human individuals. Here immunoSEQ multiplex PCR was the method, and the copy in TCRdb shows in-frame clones only, minus some. The sample consists of roughly 2,300,000 clones, about 90% of them appearing once. The source material was naive CD4+ T cells from PBMCs. The receptor set was obtained from a man in his late teens or twenties in good health. Some clones in this sample may be carry-over from other donors' samples. The CDR3 runs from the conserved cysteine through the conserved F or W. A D gene is named only where the DNA matches it firmly. Expanded clones get a size class; other rows say once, few or many, or leave the size out.

TRBV29-1	TRBD1	NA	TRBJ2-7	CSVGGQGGYEQYF	TGCAGCGTTGGAGGACAGGGTGGGTACGAGCAGTACTTC
TRBV4-2	NA	NA	TRBJ2-5	CASSQDIWETQYF	TGTGCCAGCAGCCAAGATATCTGGGAGACCCAGTACTTC
TRBV29-1	NA	NA	TRBJ2-4	CSVASDGERNIQYF	TGCAGCGTTGCCTCGGACGGGGAAAGGAACATTCAGTACTTC
TRBV4-2	NA	NA	TRBJ2-1	CASSPEGAGGPEQFF	TGTGCCAGCAGCCCGGAGGGGGCGGGAGGTCCTGAGCAGTTCTTC
TRBV28	NA	NA	TRBJ2-2	CASSTFQTGELFF	TGTGCCAGCAGCACCTTTCAGACCGGGGAGCTGTTTTTT
TRBV29-1	TRBD1	NA	TRBJ2-1	CSVPTWDSLSYNEQFF	TGCAGCGTCCCCACATGGGACAGCCTCTCCTACAATGAGCAGTTCTTC
TRBV16	TRBD1	NA	TRBJ2-6	CASGQGNGGANVLTF	TGTGCCAGCGGACAGGGCAACGGCGGGGCCAACGTCCTGACTTTC
TRBV11-2	NA	NA	TRBJ1-2	CASSLSGFDYGYTF	TGTGCCAGCAGCTTATCCGGGTTCGACTATGGCTACACCTTC
TRBV27	TRBD2	NA	TRBJ2-1	CASRGLAQSSYNEQFF	TGTGCCAGCAGAGGACTAGCCCAAAGCTCCTACAATGAGCAGTTCTTC
TRBV11-2	NA	NA	TRBJ2-3	CASRTRGTSTDTQYF	TGTGCCAGCAGGACCCGGGGAACTAGCACAGATACGCAGTATTTT
TRBV5-1	NA	NA	TRBJ1-2	CASSPNRERSYTF	TGCGCCAGCAGCCCGAACAGGGAGAGGAGCTACACCTTC
TRBV18	TRBD2	NA	TRBJ2-3	CASSPTRTSGLRADTQYF	TGTGCCAGCTCACCAACGCGGACTAGCGGTCTTAGGGCAGATACGCAGTATTTT
TRBV28	NA	NA	TRBJ1-2	CASSAPGRVGYTF	TGTGCCAGCAGCGCACCAGGGAGGGTGGGCTACACCTTC
TRBV4-1	TRBD1	NA	TRBJ1-5	CASSHPPGQGALQPQHF	TGCGCCAGCAGCCATCCTCCGGGACAGGGGGCGCTTCAGCCCCAGCATTTT
TRBV5-1	NA	NA	TRBJ2-1	CASSLPEGHGAYNEQFF	TGCGCCAGCAGCTTACCCGAGGGGCACGGCGCCTACAATGAGCAGTTCTTC
TRBV18	TRBD1	NA	TRBJ1-4	CASSPVQGNEKLFF	TGTGCCAGCTCACCGGTACAGGGGAATGAAAAACTGTTTTTT
TRBV10-3	TRBD2	NA	TRBJ2-2	CATARTSGNTGELFF	TGTGCCACGGCCCGGACTAGCGGTAACACCGGGGAGCTGTTTTTT
TRBV25-1	TRBD2	NA	TRBJ2-2	CASSGTSLNTGELFF	TGTGCCAGCAGTGGGACTAGCCTGAACACCGGGGAGCTGTTTTTT
TRBV11-2	NA	NA	TRBJ2-2	CASSPWRGTATGELFF	TGTGCCAGCAGCCCCTGGCGCGGGACAGCAACCGGGGAGCTGTTTTTT
TRBV7-2	NA	once	TRBJ2-1	CASSLARDNEQFF	TGTGCCAGCAGCTTAGCTAGGGACAATGAGCAGTTCTTC
TRBV5-5	NA	NA	TRBJ2-4	CASSRLWPVDIQYF	TGTGCCAGCAGCCGCCTCTGGCCGGTGGACATTCAGTACTTC
TRBV27	NA	NA	TRBJ2-1	CASTSDYHNEQFF	TGTGCCAGCACCTCGGACTATCACAATGAGCAGTTCTTC
TRBV5-1	TRBD2	NA	TRBJ2-7	CASRIRLAGDRSYF	TGCGCCAGCAGGATTCGACTAGCGGGAGATAGGTCGTACTTC
TRBV9	NA	NA	TRBJ2-3	CASSTQTNFRDTQYF	TGTGCCAGCAGCACACAGACCAATTTCAGGGATACGCAGTATTTT
TRBV30	NA	NA	TRBJ2-2	CAWSVGRRDTGELFF	TGTGCCTGGAGTGTGGGCAGGAGGGACACCGGGGAGCTGTTTTTT
TRBV5-1	NA	NA	TRBJ2-2	CASSAGVDSNTGELFF	TGCGCCAGCAGCGCGGGTGTAGATTCTAACACCGGGGAGCTGTTTTTT
TRBV5-1	TRBD1	NA	TRBJ2-5	CASSLSLQGAGQETQYF	TGCGCCAGCAGCTTGAGTCTCCAGGGGGCGGGCCAAGAGACCCAGTACTTC
TRBV10-2	NA	NA	TRBJ2-3	CASSEPRGDTQYF	TGCGCCAGCAGTGAGCCTAGAGGGGATACGCAGTATTTT
TRBV19	NA	NA	TRBJ2-5	CASRAGDYVDQETQYF	TGTGCCAGTAGGGCGGGTGATTATGTGGACCAAGAGACCCAGTACTTC
TRBV5-4	NA	NA	TRBJ2-7	CASGEQGFTYEQYF	TGTGCCAGCGGCGAACAGGGATTTACCTACGAGCAGTACTTC
TRBV25-1	NA	NA	TRBJ2-7	CASSDVGGGVEQYF	TGTGCCAGCAGTGATGTTGGCGGAGGGGTCGAGCAGTACTTC
TRBV5-6	NA	NA	TRBJ2-2	CASSRDLTGTGELFF	TGTGCCAGCAGCCGGGACCTCACGGGCACCGGGGAGCTGTTTTTT
TRBV11-2	NA	NA	TRBJ1-3	CASSLLRGSYSGNTIYF	TGTGCCAGCAGCCTACTAAGGGGCTCCTACTCTGGAAACACCATATATTTT
TRBV9	TRBD2	NA	TRBJ2-1	CASSVGGLAGRDEQFF	TGTGCCAGCAGCGTAGGCGGTTTAGCGGGAAGGGATGAGCAGTTCTTC
TRBV27	NA	NA	TRBJ2-7	CASSSGPRGSYEQYF	TGTGCCAGCAGTTCAGGGCCTCGGGGCTCCTACGAGCAGTACTTC
TRBV5-1	TRBD2	NA	TRBJ2-2	CASSLTSGTTGELFF	TGCGCCAGCAGCTTGACTAGCGGGACCACCGGGGAGCTGTTTTTT
TRBV4-2	NA	NA	TRBJ1-5	CASSQGTRGRNQPQHF	TGTGCCAGCAGCCAGGGGACGAGGGGACGCAATCAGCCCCAGCATTTT